This T cell receptor (beta chain) was sequenced for a study of T cells in Graves' hyperthyroidism and ophthalmopathy. This clonotype came up a few times. Those with hyperthyroidism were 18 to 65 years old, newly diagnosed, and ill for under 2 months. PBMCs were derived from around 10 ml fresh peripheral blood. This CDR3 contains 18 residues. The V segment lost 5 bases and the J segment 0 bases; nucleotides outside the gene matches: 12. CDR1 is SEHNR and CDR2 is FQNEAQ in the germline V gene (reference sequence). Amplification of TCR beta CDR3 regions used RNA as the template. The primer set for the first-round RT-PCR of the TCR CDR3 was HTBI. TCRdb independently ran MiXCR on the multiplex PCR reads; one entry per CDR3 protein. Of over 450,000 distinct CDR3 sequences listed, around 14% were seen once; the top ten hold around a sixth.

The receptor was isolated from a woman between 18 and 29 years old with Graves' hyperthyroidism. The rearrangement uses TRBV7-9 and TRBJ1-3, with 8 nucleotides matching TRBD1. Sequenced input: blood. CDR3 sequence reads: CASSRDRTGILSGNTIYF. The CDR3, as DNA: TGTGCCAGCAGCCGAGATCGGACAGGGATCCTCTCTGGAAACACCATATATTTT. Combining the CDR3 with reference TRBV7-9 and TRBJ1-3 gives the whole variable domain DTGVSQNPRHKITKRGQNVTFRCDPISEHNRLYWYRQTLGQGPEFLTYFQNEAQLEKSRLLSDRFSAERPKGSFSTLEIQRTEQGDSAMYLCASSRDRTGILSGNTIYFGEGSWLTVV.